The 9 T cell receptor beta chains below all came from one sample that was sequenced in a study of blood T cell repertoires in COVID-19. The data were produced by immunoSEQ multiplex PCR, yet TCRdb's version contains in-frame clones alone and is incomplete. This sample has fewer than 700,000 clones, with about 89% found just once. The sample was peripheral blood. These receptors all come from a woman between 45 and 60 years old with COVID-19, enrolled during active disease.

This chain joins TRBV4-1 and TRBJ1-2; D is ambiguous. Deletions cut 1 base from V and 4 bases from J, with 10 bases between. The CDR3 has 14 amino acids. CDR1 and CDR2 from the germline V gene are MGHRA and YSYEKL. Here the CDR3 reads CASSQVRVSYGYTF. DNA of the CDR3: TGCGCCAGCAGCCAAGTTAGAGTTTCCTATGGCTACACCTTC.

The chain is built from TRBV9 and TRBJ1-2, with D unclear. Trimming took 0 bases from V and 2 from J, leaving 11 bases between them. From germline, CDR1 is SGDLS and CDR2 YYNGEE. CDR3 length equals 15 residues. The CDR3 loop is CASSVVEGRNYGYTF. CDR3 nucleotides: TGTGCCAGCAGCGTAGTTGAGGGTCGGAACTATGGCTACACCTTC. The whole variable domain, filled in from reference TRBV9 and TRBJ1-2, reads DSGVTQTPKHLITATGQRVTLRCSPRSGDLSVYWYQQSLDQGLQFLIQYYNGEERAKGNILERFSAQQFPDLHSELNLSSLELGDSALYFCASSVVEGRNYGYTFGSGTRLTVV.

The chain combines TRBV7-3 with TRBJ2-3; 7 bases are a match to TRBD1. V dropped 2 bases and J dropped 0; count of bases not matched to a gene: 8. The V gene's germline CDR1 is SGHTA and CDR2 FQGTGA. The CDR3 is made up of 17 amino acids. As DNA, the CDR3 is TGTGCCAGCAGCTTAGAATTCGACAGGGATAGCACAGATACGCAGTATTTT. Amino acids: CASSLEFDRDSTDTQYF.

With respect to this clone: The same CDR3 also results from other DNA sequences found in this sample. This rearrangement joins TRBV3-1 (or the pseudogene TRBV3-2) to TRBJ1-1; TRBD1 aligns across 9 bases. Germline-derived CDR1 and CDR2 are LGHDT and YNNKEL (reference sequence). The CDR3 is 12 amino acids. V trimming: 3 bases; J trimming: 7 bases; junction bases outside the gene matches: 0. The chain's CDR3 is CASSQGQGEAFF. The CDR3 DNA reads TGTGCCAGCAGCCAGGGACAGGGTGAAGCTTTCTTT.

V gene TRBV6-1 combines with J gene TRBJ1-1; TRBD1 is a possible D gene (6 bases). V lost 3 bases and J lost 4, with 15 bases in between. The CDR3 is made up of 15 amino acids. CDR1 and CDR2 from the germline V gene are MNHNS and SASEGT. CDR3 DNA sequence: TGTGCCAGCAGTGAGATACAGGGCCTGGGCACTGAAGCTTTCTTT. Translated, it gives CASSEIQGLGTEAFF.

This clone was counted at least ten times. The rearrangement joins TRBV2 to TRBJ2-7, with D possibly being TRBD2 (6 bases). CDR1 and CDR2 from the germline V gene are SNHLY and FYNNEI. Trimming pared 0 bases from V and 5 bases from J, leaving 11 bases between. The CDR3 sequence is 14 residues long. This chain's CDR3 is CASSEAGRGNEQYF. The CDR3 coding sequence is TGTGCCAGCAGTGAAGCGGGACGGGGGAACGAGCAGTACTTC.

This chain joins TRBV21-1 and TRBJ1-5; the tabulated D call, TRBD1, remains unverified against the DNA. TRBV21-1 is flagged as a pseudogene. There are 18 residues in the CDR3. The CDR3 region is CASSSRTVQGFCNQPQHF. CDR3 in DNA: TGTGCCAGCAGCTCACGCACCGTACAGGGATTTTGCAATCAGCCCCAGCATTTT.

The gene calls are TRBV5-5 and TRBJ1-2; weak D call: TRBD1 (5 bases). The CDR3 sequence is 14 residues long. Trimming removed 2 bases at V and 6 bases at J, with 14 bases between. In germline, CDR1 is SGHKS, CDR2 YYEKEE (reference sequence). The chain's CDR3 is CASSFWGDTDGYTF. The CDR3 DNA reads as TGTGCCAGCAGCTTCTGGGGGGATACAGATGGCTACACCTTC.

This clone was seen a single time. The chain combines TRBV11-1 with TRBJ2-5; TRBD1 matches 7 bases. CDR1 and CDR2 (germline): SGHAT, FQDESV (reference sequence). V lost 5 bases to trimming and J lost 6 bases; unmatched junction nucleotides: 9. The CDR3 is made up of 14 amino acids. The CDR3 DNA is TGTGCCAGCAGCCACAGACAGGGTGAGAAGACCCAGTACTTC. Translation: CASSHRQGEKTQYF.